The clone carrying this TCR beta chain was seen many times. No antigen is known for it. From RNA, the CDR3 regions of TCR beta chains were amplified and sequenced. The workflow started with a first-round RT-PCR run with HTBI primers and then moved on to a second-round multiplex PCR. TCRdb re-analysed the multiplex PCR reads in MiXCR, keeping a single row per CDR3 protein. The sample has over 650,000 distinct CDR3 sequences; approximately 39% are singletons. The ends were cut back, 4 bases at V and 5 bases at J, with 8 bases in the middle. The CDR3 has 14 amino acids. The germline gives CDR1 KGHDR, CDR2 SFDVKD. This entry is derived from a study of Graves' ophthalmopathy and Graves' hyperthyroidism. Study findings and constraints: Appearing in blood as well were most expanded thyroid clonotypes above 0.001 frequency. A 13-signature model separated ophthalmopathy from stable hyperthyroidism, reaching about 90% sensitivity and less than 82% specificity cross-validated. Prediction of ophthalmopathy progression reached 70.59% sensitivity and around 72% specificity.

The chain joins TRBV24-1 to TRBJ1-6; a weak D match, TRBD1 (5 bases). The receptor comes from an adult man with Graves' ophthalmopathy. The sample consisted of peripheral blood. The CDR3 loop is CATSEGRNNSPLHF. CDR3 coding DNA: TGTGCCACCAGTGAGGGACGGAATAATTCACCCCTCCACTTT.